This T cell receptor (beta chain) was documented in a study of cytomegalovirus exposure and HLA in healthy donors. For this clone: Its antigen remains unknown.

The germline V gene has CDR1 SEHNR and CDR2 FQNEAQ (reference sequence). Trimming removed 6 bases from V and 6 bases from J, with 7 bases in between. The CDR3 is 11 amino acids. Healthy bone marrow donors made up the donor group. General study findings and limits: The majority of CMV-associated TCR beta chains were reported as apparently HLA-restricted in a later analysis. In an earlier analysis, productive rearrangement rates for most beta V segments clustered near 87% or 30%. Later on, an analysis found that several of the most significant clusters appeared to be linked to common viral pathogens, which included parvovirus B19.

Primers included in the PCR were 60 Vbeta and 13 Jbeta primers. Repertoires were generated with immunoSEQ multiplex PCR, while TCRdb's copy carries only in-frame clones and drops some. The sample holds 100,000 to 150,000 clones, less than 80% seen once. The source of this sequence is a man aged 30 to 39 in good health and CMV-seronegative. The sample taken for sequencing was PBMCs. V is TRBV7-9 and J is TRBJ2-3, with unresolved D. This chain's CDR3 is CASSMRDTQYF. The CDR3 coding sequence is TGTGCCAGCAGTATGAGGGATACGCAGTATTTT.